This T cell receptor beta chain was profiled in a study of blood T cells in healthy people across ages. Together with a sample-barcoded 5' primer, a J-beta primer mix was included in a second PCR lasting roughly 6 to 12 cycles. One entry per CDR3 protein, called by TCRdb with MiXCR from the 5' RACE reads. The profile shows more than 800,000 distinct CDR3 sequences, 25% to 30% of them singletons. Germline loops: CDR1 MNHNY, CDR2 SVGAGI (reference sequence). The CDR3 is made up of 14 amino acids. Details on this clonotype: The junction shows a germline mismatch at one end, possibly a read error.

This rearrangement joins TRBV6-6 to TRBJ2-4; D uncertain. Sequencing was done on a sample of blood. The TCR originated in a woman aged 80 or over in good health. This CDR3 reads CARSLGLAKNIQYF. CDR3 coding DNA: TGTGCCCGCAGCCTAGGGTTAGCCAAAAACATTCAGTACTTC.